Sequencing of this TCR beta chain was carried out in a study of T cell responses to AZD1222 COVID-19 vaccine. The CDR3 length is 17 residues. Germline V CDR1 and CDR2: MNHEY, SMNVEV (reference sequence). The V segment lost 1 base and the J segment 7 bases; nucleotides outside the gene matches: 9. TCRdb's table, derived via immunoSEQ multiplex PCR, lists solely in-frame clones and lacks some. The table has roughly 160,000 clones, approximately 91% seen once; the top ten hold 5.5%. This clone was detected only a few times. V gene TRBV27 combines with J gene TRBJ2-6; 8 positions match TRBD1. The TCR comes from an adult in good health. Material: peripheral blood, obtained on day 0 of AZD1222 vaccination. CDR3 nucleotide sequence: TGTGCCAGCAGTTTATTAAGTCAGGGGGCCCCTGCCAACGTCCTGACTTTC. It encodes CASSLLSQGAPANVLTF.